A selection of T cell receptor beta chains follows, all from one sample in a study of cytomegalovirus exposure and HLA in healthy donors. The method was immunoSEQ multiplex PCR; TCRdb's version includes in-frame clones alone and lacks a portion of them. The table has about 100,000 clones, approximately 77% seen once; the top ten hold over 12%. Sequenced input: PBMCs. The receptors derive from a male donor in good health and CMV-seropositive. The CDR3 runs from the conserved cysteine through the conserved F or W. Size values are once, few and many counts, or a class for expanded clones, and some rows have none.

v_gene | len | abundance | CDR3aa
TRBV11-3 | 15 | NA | CASSSEGRANYGYTF
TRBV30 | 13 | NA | CAWSDGTGYGYTF
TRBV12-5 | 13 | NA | CASVRGQSYEQYF
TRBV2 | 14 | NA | CASSAQGQMGEQYF
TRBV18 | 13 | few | CASSQGAAYGYTF
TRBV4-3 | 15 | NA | CASSRLAGGSYEQYF
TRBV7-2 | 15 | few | CASSPGLMPEETQYF
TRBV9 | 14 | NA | CASSVDPGPTEAFF
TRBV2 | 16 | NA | CASQLYRIGNTGELFF
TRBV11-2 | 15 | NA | CASSLVRIPSYEQYF
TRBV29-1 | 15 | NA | CSVAPQQGANEKLFF
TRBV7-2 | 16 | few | CASSLAKTGRTDTQYF
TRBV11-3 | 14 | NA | CASSLRATGPEQYF
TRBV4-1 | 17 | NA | CASSPGLAGASTGELFF
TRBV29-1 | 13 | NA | CSVDSQSTDTQYF
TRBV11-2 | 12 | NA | CASSPRWSEQFF
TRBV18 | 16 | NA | CASSPGVGRGDSPLHF
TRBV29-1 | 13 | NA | CSAEGETNEKLFF
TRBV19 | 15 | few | CASSTPGQPSYEQYF
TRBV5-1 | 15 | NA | CASSSRSLNSYEQYF
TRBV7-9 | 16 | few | CASSLLAGRNTGELFF
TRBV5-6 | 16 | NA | CASSLAGGASGNTIYF
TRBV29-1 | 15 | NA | CSGSLGDTSTGGSLF
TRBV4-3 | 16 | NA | CASSQRPGTGGIEQYF
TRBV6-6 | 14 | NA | CASARSNSGNTIYF
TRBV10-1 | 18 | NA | CASSETLAGGTYQETQYF
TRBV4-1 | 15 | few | CASSQVGGALYEQYF
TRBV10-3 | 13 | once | CAIRNAGAYEQYF
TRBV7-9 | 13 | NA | CASSFLEGSEAFF
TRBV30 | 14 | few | CAWTKTGKTYEQYF
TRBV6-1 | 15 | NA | CASRKTGAPSYEQYF
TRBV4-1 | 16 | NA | CASRATPGQGSEKLFF
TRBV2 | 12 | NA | CASQFSTDTQYF
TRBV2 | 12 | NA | CASRDRGSTPYF
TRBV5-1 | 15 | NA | CASSGGSSYNSPLHF
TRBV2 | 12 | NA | CASGRSNSPLHF
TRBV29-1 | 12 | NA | CSVEVGGGGYTF
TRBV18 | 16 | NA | CASSTGQAASGNTIYF
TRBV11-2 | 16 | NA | CASINPDRGHTGELFF
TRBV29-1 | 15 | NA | CSVEGLRVSQETQYF